Listed below are T cell receptor beta chains from one sample, sequenced in a study of blood T cell repertoires in COVID-19. Produced via immunoSEQ multiplex PCR; TCRdb's table is partial and in-frame only. Here the sample spans some 93,000 clones, around nine tenths being singletons. The specimen sequenced was peripheral blood. The receptors shown here come from a man in his fifties with acute or convalescent COVID-19. The CDR3 runs from the conserved cysteine through the conserved F or W.

j_call | v_call | cdr3_length | cdr3_aa
TRBJ1-5 | TRBV5-5 | 13 | CASSLSSNQPQHF
TRBJ2-5 | TRBV9 | 16 | CASSVSGTGWQETQYF
TRBJ2-7 | TRBV6-1 | 13 | CASSDAGYGEQYF
TRBJ1-6 | TRBV19 | 15 | CASSILSGDNSPLHF
TRBJ1-2 | TRBV18 | 16 | CASSPLAETNIYGYTF
TRBJ2-7 | TRBV9 | 16 | CASSLDEGATSYEQYF
TRBJ2-1 | TRBV5-6 | 14 | CASSPGTGSNEQFF
TRBJ1-1 | TRBV29-1 | 15 | CSAVPRQSFYTEAFF
TRBJ2-2 | TRBV12-3/TRBV12-4 | 12 | CAGGGVGGELFF
TRBJ1-1 | TRBV10-3 | 15 | CAAQGQGTRNTEAFF
TRBJ2-3 | TRBV4-1 | 22 | CASSPPGLAAPVIRHSTDTQYF
TRBJ1-3 | TRBV3-1/TRBV3-2 | 13 | CASSQDQLNTIYF
TRBJ2-5 | TRBV5-1 | 12 | CASSSRGETQYF
TRBJ1-5 | TRBV6-5 | 14 | CASSLRQGNQPQHF
TRBJ2-5 | TRBV6-5 | 14 | CASSPGRGWKTQYF
TRBJ2-1 | TRBV6-5 | 14 | CASSYSGGPHEQFF
TRBJ1-1 | TRBV3-1/TRBV3-2 | 15 | CASSPYRVENTEAFF
TRBJ2-2 | TRBV7-9 | 15 | CASSPARQGTGELFF